This is a list of T cell receptor beta chains from one sample in a study of CD8+ T cells in alopecia areata. Produced via immunoSEQ multiplex PCR; TCRdb's table is partial and in-frame only. In the table there are about 210,000 clones, over 60% of which are singletons. Here the sequenced sample was CD4+ T cells sorted from blood, taken at week 4, from a patient treated with tofacitinib. The receptors were sampled from a human donor with alopecia areata. CDR3s include the opening cysteine and the closing phenylalanine or tryptophan. Each record gives: J gene, D gene, V gene, clone size, CDR3 protein, CDR3 DNA. The D gene is left open where the match is weak. Clone size is not always given. Where it is, it says once, few, many or a class for expanded clones.

j_gene: TRBJ2-2
d_gene: -
v_gene: TRBV30
abundance: once
CDR3aa: CAWSVGPIAGELFF
CDR3nt: TGTGCCTGGAGTGTAGGTCCGATAGCCGGGGAGCTGTTTTTT

j_gene: TRBJ2-2
d_gene: -
v_gene: TRBV7-8
abundance: -
CDR3aa: CASSLSSSGELFF
CDR3nt: TGTGCCAGCAGCTTGAGCTCGAGCGGGGAGCTGTTTTTT

j_gene: TRBJ2-7
d_gene: TRBD2
v_gene: TRBV7-2
abundance: once
CDR3aa: CASSLEPPSGGTGEQYF
CDR3nt: TGTGCCAGCAGCTTAGAGCCCCCCAGCGGGGGGACTGGTGAGCAGTACTTC

j_gene: TRBJ1-5
d_gene: TRBD1
v_gene: TRBV10-3
abundance: -
CDR3aa: CAISGEGQGPNQPQHF
CDR3nt: TGTGCCATCAGTGGAGAGGGACAGGGCCCCAATCAGCCCCAGCATTTT

j_gene: TRBJ2-5
d_gene: -
v_gene: TRBV2
abundance: -
CDR3aa: CASRIPDGSGTQYF
CDR3nt: TGTGCCAGCAGAATCCCTGATGGTTCGGGGACCCAGTACTTC

j_gene: TRBJ2-3
d_gene: TRBD2
v_gene: TRBV7-2
abundance: once
CDR3aa: CASSPSASGGGDTQYF
CDR3nt: TGTGCCAGCAGCCCTAGCGCGAGCGGGGGAGGAGATACGCAGTATTTT

j_gene: TRBJ2-2
d_gene: -
v_gene: TRBV6-5
abundance: -
CDR3aa: CASSLDSGNTGELFF
CDR3nt: TGTGCCAGCAGTCTCGACAGCGGGAACACCGGGGAGCTGTTTTTT

j_gene: TRBJ2-5
d_gene: TRBD1
v_gene: TRBV10-3
abundance: -
CDR3aa: CAISDPSRGETQYF
CDR3nt: TGTGCCATCAGTGATCCTTCCAGGGGGGAGACCCAGTACTTC

j_gene: TRBJ2-1
d_gene: -
v_gene: TRBV19
abundance: once
CDR3aa: CASSVGPGDEQFF
CDR3nt: TGTGCCAGCAGCGTAGGCCCAGGGGATGAGCAGTTCTTC

j_gene: TRBJ1-5
d_gene: -
v_gene: TRBV30
abundance: -
CDR3aa: CAWSSVSPGNQPQHF
CDR3nt: TGTGCCTGGAGTAGCGTATCACCTGGGAATCAGCCCCAGCATTTT

j_gene: TRBJ2-3
d_gene: TRBD2
v_gene: TRBV30
abundance: -
CDR3aa: CAWRRGGRTDTQYF
CDR3nt: TGTGCCTGGAGGCGCGGGGGTCGCACAGATACGCAGTATTTT

j_gene: TRBJ2-1
d_gene: -
v_gene: TRBV20-1
abundance: few
CDR3aa: CSAPGDHEQFF
CDR3nt: TGCAGTGCCCCCGGGGATCATGAGCAGTTCTTC

j_gene: TRBJ1-2
d_gene: -
v_gene: TRBV30
abundance: -
CDR3aa: CAWSPTGGGYTF
CDR3nt: TGTGCCTGGAGTCCGACGGGCGGAGGCTACACCTTC

j_gene: TRBJ2-7
d_gene: TRBD1
v_gene: TRBV5-6
abundance: -
CDR3aa: CASTGGPGEQYF
CDR3nt: TGTGCCAGCACAGGGGGACCTGGCGAGCAGTACTTC

j_gene: TRBJ2-3
d_gene: -
v_gene: TRBV11-1
abundance: -
CDR3aa: CAGSVGSDTDTQYF
CDR3nt: TGTGCCGGCAGCGTAGGGAGTGACACAGATACGCAGTATTTT

j_gene: TRBJ1-5
d_gene: -
v_gene: TRBV19
abundance: -
CDR3aa: CASSGQGRLNQPQHF
CDR3nt: TGTGCCAGTAGTGGGCAGGGACGGCTCAATCAGCCCCAGCATTTT

j_gene: TRBJ2-7
d_gene: TRBD1
v_gene: TRBV5-4
abundance: -
CDR3aa: CASSLGTGGSYEQYF
CDR3nt: TGTGCCAGCAGCTTGGGGACAGGGGGCTCCTACGAGCAGTACTTC

j_gene: TRBJ2-7
d_gene: TRBD2
v_gene: TRBV2
abundance: -
CDR3aa: CASRTAGFSYEQYF
CDR3nt: TGTGCCAGCAGGACAGCGGGGTTCTCCTACGAGCAGTACTTC

j_gene: TRBJ1-4
d_gene: -
v_gene: TRBV29-1
abundance: few
CDR3aa: CSAGEGEKLFF
CDR3nt: TGCAGCGCCGGGGAGGGCGAAAAACTGTTTTTT

j_gene: TRBJ1-1
d_gene: TRBD1
v_gene: TRBV2
abundance: -
CDR3aa: CASSGLGTGTEAFF
CDR3nt: TGTGCCAGCAGTGGACTCGGGACAGGCACTGAAGCTTTCTTT

j_gene: TRBJ2-5
d_gene: -
v_gene: TRBV30
abundance: -
CDR3aa: CAWTGWLGGETQYF
CDR3nt: TGTGCCTGGACAGGGTGGTTAGGCGGAGAGACCCAGTACTTC

j_gene: TRBJ1-2
d_gene: -
v_gene: TRBV7-9
abundance: once
CDR3aa: CASSLAMAVDGYTF
CDR3nt: TGTGCCAGCAGCTTAGCGATGGCAGTGGATGGCTACACCTTC

j_gene: TRBJ2-7
d_gene: TRBD1
v_gene: TRBV9
abundance: -
CDR3aa: CASSTAGTGYDEQYF
CDR3nt: TGTGCCAGCAGCACCGCCGGGACAGGGTATGACGAGCAGTACTTC

j_gene: TRBJ2-7
d_gene: -
v_gene: TRBV25-1
abundance: -
CDR3aa: CASRAPASYEQYF
CDR3nt: TGTGCCAGCAGGGCCCCGGCCTCCTACGAGCAGTACTTC

j_gene: TRBJ1-1
d_gene: -
v_gene: TRBV10-3
abundance: -
CDR3aa: CAIRGQSQTEAFF
CDR3nt: TGTGCCATCAGAGGACAGTCGCAAACTGAAGCTTTCTTT

j_gene: TRBJ2-1
d_gene: TRBD1
v_gene: TRBV29-1
abundance: -
CDR3aa: CSVSILGQDYNEQFF
CDR3nt: TGCAGCGTTAGTATCCTGGGACAGGACTACAATGAGCAGTTCTTC

j_gene: TRBJ1-5
d_gene: TRBD1
v_gene: TRBV4-3
abundance: once
CDR3aa: CASSQEGQIHQPQHF
CDR3nt: TGCGCCAGCAGCCAGGAGGGACAGATCCATCAGCCCCAGCATTTT

j_gene: TRBJ2-1
d_gene: -
v_gene: TRBV30
abundance: -
CDR3aa: CACQTSDEQFF
CDR3nt: TGTGCCTGCCAGACCAGCGATGAGCAGTTCTTC

j_gene: TRBJ2-7
d_gene: -
v_gene: TRBV9
abundance: -
CDR3aa: CASSVAPTYEQYF
CDR3nt: TGTGCCAGCAGCGTAGCTCCAACCTACGAGCAGTACTTC

j_gene: TRBJ2-7
d_gene: -
v_gene: TRBV7-2
abundance: -
CDR3aa: CAGARGFSYEQYF
CDR3nt: TGTGCCGGCGCCCGCGGTTTTTCCTACGAGCAGTACTTC

j_gene: TRBJ2-1
d_gene: -
v_gene: TRBV19
abundance: -
CDR3aa: CASSLIPRDEQFF
CDR3nt: TGTGCCAGTAGTCTCATCCCACGGGATGAGCAGTTCTTC

j_gene: TRBJ1-6
d_gene: -
v_gene: TRBV2
abundance: -
CDR3aa: CASTYASPLHF
CDR3nt: TGTGCCAGCACCTATGCTTCACCCCTCCACTTT

j_gene: TRBJ2-7
d_gene: -
v_gene: TRBV7-2
abundance: -
CDR3aa: CASSSRTASYEQYF
CDR3nt: TGTGCCAGCAGCTCCCGGACGGCCTCCTACGAGCAGTACTTC